Below are 18 T cell receptor beta chains sequenced from a single sample in a study of blood T cell repertoires in COVID-19. The assay was immunoSEQ multiplex PCR, and TCRdb's table has in-frame clones only and misses some. The sample holds around 160,000 clones, about 88% seen once. The sample consisted of peripheral blood. Every receptor here comes from a human donor in a cohort sampled during active COVID-19.

The V call is TRBV7-2, the J call TRBJ1-1; D possibly corresponds to TRBD1 (5 bases). The CDR3 is 14 residues long. CDR1 and CDR2 (germline): SGHTA, FQGNSA. Trimming shortened V by 4 bases and J by 3 bases, and 12 bases separated the two germline ends. In nucleotides, the CDR3 is TGTGCCAGCAGCTCCTGGGGGGGGGACACTGAAGCTTTCTTT. It encodes CASSSWGGDTEAFF.

The gene calls are TRBV5-6 and TRBJ2-1; 14 bases align to TRBD2. V lost 4 bases and J lost 10; bases outside the gene matches: 7. The CDR3 is 15 residues long. CDR1 is SGHDT and CDR2 is YYEEEE in the germline V gene. Here the CDR3 reads CASSQGLAGAYEQFF. CDR3 nucleotides: TGTGCCAGCAGCCAGGGACTAGCGGGAGCATACGAGCAGTTCTTC.

The chain recombines TRBV28 with TRBJ2-2; maybe TRBD2 (5 bases). This CDR3 has 13 amino acids. Germline CDR1 and CDR2: MDHEN and SYDVKM. The ends were cut back, 5 bases at V and 4 bases at J, with 8 bases in the middle. The CDR3 spells CASSPRGTGELFF. The CDR3 nucleotides are TGTGCCAGCAGTCCCCGGGGCACCGGGGAGCTGTTTTTT. Filled out from reference TRBV28 and TRBJ2-2, the complete variable domain reads DVKVTQSSRYLVKRTGEKVFLECVQDMDHENMFWYRQDPGLGLRLIYFSYDVKMKEKGDIPEGYSVSREKKERFSLILESASTNQTSMYLCASSPRGTGELFFGEGSRLTVL.

This chain joins TRBV10-3 and TRBJ2-5; 8 bases are shared with TRBD1. V shed 4 bases, J shed 1 base, and the junction held 2 bases outside the gene matches. This CDR3 region has 14 residues. Germline assignment: CDR1 ENHRY and CDR2 SYGVKD. This CDR3 reads CAISGTGGQETQYF. The CDR3 DNA reads as TGTGCCATCAGTGGAACAGGGGGCCAAGAGACCCAGTACTTC.

The V and J genes are TRBV6-1 and TRBJ1-1, with D tentatively TRBD1 (6 bases). Germline CDR1 reads MNHNS; CDR2 reads SASEGT. V was pared by 2 bases and J by 6 bases, with 10 bases between. The CDR3 extends over 13 amino acids. In nucleotides, the CDR3 is TGTGCCAGCAGTGAAACAGGGAAAGCTGAAGCTTTCTTT. This encodes CASSETGKAEAFF.

The CDR3 region is CASAERGGGSYEQYF. CDR3 bases: TGTGCCAGCGCCGAACGGGGCGGGGGCTCCTACGAGCAGTACTTC. The chain links TRBV6-5 to TRBJ2-7, with 7 bases fitting TRBD2. The CDR3 totals 15 residues. Germline lookup yields CDR1 MNHEY and CDR2 SVGAGI. The V gene end was trimmed by 8 bases and the J gene end by 0 bases; junction bases not matched to a gene: 10.

The J gene is TRBJ2-1, the V gene TRBV19; 9 bases are a match to TRBD2. Germline V gives CDR1 LNHDA, CDR2 SQIVND (reference sequence). V dropped 7 bases and J dropped 7; count of bases not matched to a gene: 26. This CDR3 is built from 20 residues. DNA of the CDR3: TGTGCCAGTACCCCCCGTAGACTAGCGGTCCGAGCCCTAAAGTCTAATGAGCAGTTCTTC. It specifies CASTPRRLAVRALKSNEQFF.

In DNA, the CDR3 is TGCGCCAGCAGCTTACAGGGGCACACAGATACGCAGTATTTT. This codes for CASSLQGHTDTQYF. The chain carries TRBV5-1 and TRBJ2-3; TRBD1 agrees at 7 bases. There are 14 residues in the CDR3. The trim removed 2 bases at V and 2 bases at J, leaving 2 bases unmatched. Germline CDR1 is SGHRS and CDR2 is YFSETQ.

V is TRBV5-4 and J is TRBJ1-4, with TRBD1 as a possible D gene (5 bases). Trimming took off 4 bases at V and 7 bases at J, with 14 bases between the two ends. The CDR3 length is 14 residues. The germline CDR1 and CDR2 sequences are SGHNT and YYREEE (reference sequence). For the CDR3, the DNA is TGTGCCAGCAGCGGGGGGGTTTCGGGTGAAAAACTGTTTTTT. It yields the protein CASSGGVSGEKLFF.

In DNA, the CDR3 is TGTGCCAGCAGTGAACCGGGATACTTCGCGAGCGGGAGGTTTAGCGAGCAGTTCTTC. Amino acid sequence: CASSEPGYFASGRFSEQFF. This chain links TRBV28 with TRBJ2-1, with 9 bases aligning to TRBD2. Germline-derived CDR1 and CDR2 are MDHEN and SYDVKM. The CDR3 has 19 amino acids. V lost 5 bases and J lost 10; bases outside the gene matches: 24.

V gene TRBV3-1 (or the pseudogene TRBV3-2) combines with J gene TRBJ2-5, with D maybe TRBD2 (5 bases). The CDR3 contains 13 residues. Trimming shortened V by 4 bases and J by 2 bases, and 8 bases separated the two germline ends. In germline, CDR1 is LGHDT, CDR2 YNNKEL (reference sequence). The CDR3 region has the DNA TGTGCCAGCAGCCGCGGGCCGCAAGAGACCCAGTACTTC. Protein sequence: CASSRGPQETQYF.

This clone was seen only a few times. V gene TRBV5-1 combines with J gene TRBJ2-2; D remains unclear. The CDR3 has 15 amino acids. The ends were cut back, 1 base at V and 4 bases at J, with 11 bases in the middle. Germline CDR1 reads SGHRS; CDR2 reads YFSETQ. The CDR3, as DNA: TGCGCCAGCAGCTTGAACAGTATAATCACCGGGGAGCTGTTTTTT. Translated: CASSLNSIITGELFF. Full variable domain (remainder filled in from reference TRBV5-1 and TRBJ2-2): KAGVTQTPRYLIKTRGQQVTLSCSPISGHRSVSWYQQTPGQGLQFLFEYFSETQRNKGNFPGRFSGRQFSNSRSEMNVSTLELGDSALYLCASSLNSIITGELFFGEGSRLTVL.

The genes are TRBV6-5 and TRBJ1-1, with TRBD1 as a possible D gene (5 bases). Germline V CDR1 and CDR2: MNHEY, SVGAGI. V gave up 3 bases and J gave up 1 base, with 12 bases separating them. CDR3 length: 15 residues. The CDR3 region has the DNA TGTGCCAGCAGTTATACACCCGGGGGGAACACTGAAGCTTTCTTT. Its protein product is CASSYTPGGNTEAFF.

This clone was picked up a small number of times. The chain recombines TRBV11-2 with TRBJ2-7; the D gene is possibly TRBD1 (7 bases). The CDR3 extends over 15 amino acids. Germline CDR1 SGHAT, CDR2 FQNNGV. The ends were cut back, 5 bases at V and 7 bases at J, with 21 bases in the middle. The CDR3: CASSQAAGGIGEQYF. In DNA, the CDR3 is TGTGCCAGCAGCCAGGCGGCAGGGGGGATAGGGGAGCAGTACTTC. The full variable domain, rest sourced from reference TRBV11-2 and TRBJ2-7, is EAGVAQSPRYKIIEKRQSVAFWCNPISGHATLYWYQQILGQGPKLLIQFQNNGVVDDSQLPKDRFSAERLKGVDSTLKIQPAKLEDSAVYLCASSQAAGGIGEQYFGPGTRLTVT.

In this sample, this clone turned up once. This chain links TRBV27 with TRBJ2-7, with TRBD2 identical over 9 bases. Germline V gene sequence: CDR1 MNHEY, CDR2 SMNVEV (reference sequence). Losses at the gene ends were 7 bases for V and 3 bases for J; bases not matched to a gene: 16. This CDR3 comprises 17 residues. CDR3 sequence: CASKKQPASGVIYEQYF. In nucleotides, the CDR3 is TGTGCCAGCAAAAAACAACCAGCTAGCGGGGTTATCTACGAGCAGTACTTC.

By proportion, this clone is medium-sized. V and J are TRBV4-3 and TRBJ1-5, with D possibly being TRBD1 (5 bases). From germline, CDR1 is LGHNA and CDR2 YSLEER. V gave up 0 bases and J gave up 5 bases, with 23 bases separating them. This CDR3 region has 19 residues. The CDR3: CASSQDLTVQLPYHQPQHF. The CDR3 bases are TGCGCCAGCAGCCAAGATTTGACAGTCCAATTACCTTACCATCAGCCCCAGCATTTT.

The chain is built from TRBV19 and TRBJ2-1, with a possible D match to TRBD2 (5 bases). Trimming left V 4 bases short and J 6 bases short, with 13 bases between. The CDR3 has 14 residues. Germline V CDR1 and CDR2: LNHDA, SQIVND (reference sequence). The CDR3, as DNA: TGTGCCAGTAGTAACCGGGGAGTCGGCAATGAGCAGTTCTTC. Protein product: CASSNRGVGNEQFF.

This chain links TRBV28 with TRBJ1-6, with unresolved D. The CDR3 consists of 18 residues. V lost 5 bases and J 7 bases, leaving 24 bases between the germline ends. Germline CDR1 is MDHEN and CDR2 is SYDVKM. The CDR3 DNA follows: TGTGCCAGCAGTCCCACCCGTGGGAGGCAACGGGTAAATTCACCCCTCCACTTT. Amino acids: CASSPTRGRQRVNSPLHF.